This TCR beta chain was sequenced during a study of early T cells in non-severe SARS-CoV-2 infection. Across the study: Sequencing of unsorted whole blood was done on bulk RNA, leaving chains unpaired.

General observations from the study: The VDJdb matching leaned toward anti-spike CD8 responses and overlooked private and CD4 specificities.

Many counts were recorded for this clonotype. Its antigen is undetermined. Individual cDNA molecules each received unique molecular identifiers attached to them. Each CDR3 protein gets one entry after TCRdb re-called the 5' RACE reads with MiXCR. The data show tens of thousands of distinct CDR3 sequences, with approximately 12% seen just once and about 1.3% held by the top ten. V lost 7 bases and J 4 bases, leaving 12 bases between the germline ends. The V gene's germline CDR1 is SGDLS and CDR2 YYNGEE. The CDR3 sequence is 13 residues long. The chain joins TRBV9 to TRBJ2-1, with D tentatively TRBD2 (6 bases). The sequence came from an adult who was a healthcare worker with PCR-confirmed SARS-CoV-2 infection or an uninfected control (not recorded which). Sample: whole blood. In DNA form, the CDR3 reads TGTGCCAGCCAACCGGGGGTGTACAATGAGCAGTTCTTC. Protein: CASQPGVYNEQFF.